This TCR beta chain was sequenced during a study of radiotherapy plus CTLA-4 blockade in lung cancer. General study results and limits: Tumor-derived TCR clones expanded in blood after radiotherapy plus ipilimumab. Reports state that early shifts in blood T cell clones, with interferon-beta, best predicted response.

Libraries were prepared by immunoSEQ multiplex PCR; TCRdb keeps only in-frame clonotypes and omits some of them. The table shows about 77,000 clones, with roughly 69% occurring only once. Comment on this clone: Its target is unknown.

V lost 7 bases to trimming and J lost 4 bases; unmatched junction nucleotides: 9. There are 14 residues in the CDR3. Per the germline V gene, CDR1 is MDHEN and CDR2 is SYDVKM. The gene calls are TRBV28 and TRBJ1-2, with 7 bases fitting TRBD1. The sequence was collected from a human donor with non-small cell lung cancer whose response to radiotherapy plus ipilimumab could not be evaluated. Sequenced here: peripheral blood, sampled from a patient treated with radiotherapy plus ipilimumab. CDR3 in amino acids: CASTPGQVLYGYTF. The CDR3 DNA reads as TGTGCCAGCACCCCCGGACAGGTCCTCTATGGCTACACCTTC.